This is a list of T cell receptor beta chains from one sample in a study of cytomegalovirus exposure and HLA in healthy donors. Generated by immunoSEQ multiplex PCR, the TCRdb table keeps only in-frame clones and is missing some. The sample carries under 200,000 clones, roughly 80% recorded once. Sequenced: PBMCs. The receptors shown here come from a young woman in good health and CMV-seropositive. CDR3s include the opening cysteine and the closing phenylalanine or tryptophan. A D gene is named only where the DNA matches it firmly. Size is stated for part of the rows, as once, few or many counts, or as a class when the clone is expanded.

d_gene,j_gene,v_gene,abundance,CDR3nt,CDR3aa
.,TRBJ2-2,TRBV7-6,once,TGTGCCAGCAGCTTAGGGGCAATTCCCCCCGGGGAGCTGTTTTTT,CASSLGAIPPGELFF
.,TRBJ2-7,TRBV15,.,TGTGCCACCAGCTCAGAGAGGATATCGGGGGACGAGCAGTACTTC,CATSSERISGDEQYF
TRBD1,TRBJ1-1,TRBV2,.,TGTGCCAGCAGTCAACAGGGGGCGCGGAGGCTGGGAACTGAAGCTTTCTTT,CASSQQGARRLGTEAFF
TRBD1,TRBJ2-1,TRBV2,.,TGTGCCAGCAGTGGGGGGACAGGGGAGAATGAGCAGTTCTTC,CASSGGTGENEQFF
TRBD2,TRBJ2-3,TRBV6-5,.,TGTGCCAGCAGTTACTCGACTAGCGGCACAGATACGCAGTATTTT,CASSYSTSGTDTQYF
.,TRBJ2-3,TRBV6-1,.,TGTGCCAGCAGTGAGGCAGGGAATGCGGATACGCAGTATTTT,CASSEAGNADTQYF
.,TRBJ2-4,TRBV7-9,.,TGTGCCAGCAGCCAAACAGGGCTAGCCAAAAACATTCAGTACTTC,CASSQTGLAKNIQYF
TRBD1,TRBJ2-7,TRBV5-6,.,TGTGCCAGCAGCTCCTACGACAGGGACGAGCAGTACTTC,CASSSYDRDEQYF
.,TRBJ1-2,TRBV28,.,TGTGCCAGCAGCCGGGACATCTATGGCTACACCTTC,CASSRDIYGYTF
.,TRBJ1-1,TRBV9,.,TGTGCCAGCAGCCCCCTTATGAACACTGAAGCTTTCTTT,CASSPLMNTEAFF
.,TRBJ2-7,TRBV4-3,.,TGCGCCAGCAGCCAAGATCAAGCGTCCTACGAGCAGTACTTC,CASSQDQASYEQYF